The 26 T cell receptor beta chains in this list originate from one sample, sequenced in a study of post-analysis software for immune sequencing data. Findings and caveats of the study: TRBV5-6, TRBV5-1 and TRBV20-1 belonged to a set of about five TRBV segments that were more frequent in patients than controls.

Unique molecular identifiers tagged the TCR beta cDNA libraries. TCRdb used MiXCR to reprocess the PCR reads, holding one entry per CDR3 protein. The sample lists roughly 600,000 distinct CDR3 sequences; roughly 47% were seen once. Their target antigens are unknown. Material for sequencing was blood. The receptors shown here come from a girl aged 5 to 17 with multiple sclerosis.

This rearrangement joins TRBV12-3 or TRBV12-4 to TRBJ2-7; a possible D gene is TRBD1 (6 bases). Trimming removed 3 bases at V and 10 bases at J, with 22 bases between. The CDR3 runs to 15 residues. CDR3: CASSFPPPFADSQYF. The CDR3 DNA reads TGTGCCAGCAGTTTCCCCCCTCCCTTCGCGGACAGCCAGTACTTC.

The V and J genes are TRBV14 and TRBJ2-1; D is unclear. The CDR3 extends over 13 amino acids. Germline-derived CDR1 and CDR2 are SGHDN and FVKESK. Between the trimmed V and J ends, which lost 1 base and 5 bases, there was a span of 6 bases. The DNA of the CDR3 is TGTGCCAGCAGCCAAGTTTTGAACAATGAGCAGTTCTTC. This encodes CASSQVLNNEQFF.

V usage is TRBV12-3 or TRBV12-4 and J usage is TRBJ2-7, with TRBD1 as a possible D gene (6 bases). V shed 7 bases and J shed 2 bases, with 15 bases lying between them. The CDR3 covers 14 residues. CDR3 sequence (DNA): TGTGCCAGCACCCAGACAGGCGAACCCTACGAGCAGTACTTC. The encoded protein is CASTQTGEPYEQYF.

The chain has TRBV24-1 and TRBJ1-2; no reliable D call. Trimming pared 5 bases from V and 8 bases from J, leaving 14 bases between. This CDR3 is built from 13 residues. In germline, CDR1 is KGHDR, CDR2 SFDVKD. This CDR3 reads CATSAETEGGYTF. The CDR3, as DNA: TGTGCCACCAGTGCCGAGACCGAGGGCGGCTACACCTTC.

The chain is built from TRBV7-9 and TRBJ2-7; D is undetermined. This CDR3 has 12 amino acids. V was shortened by 6 bases and J by 6 bases, with 12 bases between the two germline ends. CDR1 is SEHNR, CDR2 FQNEAQ, per germline (reference sequence). CDR3 DNA sequence: TGTGCCAGCAGTTCCCGGTTGGCCGAGCAGTACTTC. Its translation is CASSSRLAEQYF.

The chain links TRBV24-1 to TRBJ2-5; no clear D. V was clipped by 2 bases and J by 4 bases, with 16 bases between them. The CDR3 runs to 16 residues. Germline V lookup: CDR1 KGHDR, CDR2 SFDVKD. Here the CDR3 DNA reads TGTGCCACCAGTGATTACGACCCCTCGGGCGTAGAGACCCAGTACTTC. Its protein product is CATSDYDPSGVETQYF.

V gene TRBV12-3 or TRBV12-4 combines with J gene TRBJ1-2; 10 nucleotides agree with TRBD1. V dropped 8 bases and J dropped 4; count of bases not matched to a gene: 4. The CDR3 sequence is 13 residues long. The CDR3 nucleotides read TGTGCCAGCGGTTGGACAGGGGGCTATGGCTACACCTTC. Translated, it gives CASGWTGGYGYTF.

This clonotype was observed a few times. The chain recombines TRBV11-3 with TRBJ2-7; 7 bases fit TRBD2. With V trimmed by 3 bases and J by 2 bases, 4 bases remained unmatched. Germline assignment: CDR1 SGHNT and CDR2 YENEEA. The CDR3 sequence is 14 residues long. The CDR3 region has the DNA TGTGCCAGCAGCTTTGGACTAGGGGCCTACGAGCAGTACTTC. Translated: CASSFGLGAYEQYF. Based on the CDR3 plus reference TRBV11-3 and TRBJ2-7, the full variable domain is EAGVVQSPRYKIIEKKQPVAFWCNPISGHNTLYWYLQNLGQGPELLIRYENEEAVDDSQLPKDRFSAERLKGVDSTLKIQPAELGDSAVYLCASSFGLGAYEQYFGPGTRLTVT.

V is TRBV27 and J is TRBJ2-1; TRBD1 matches 7 bases. The CDR3 length is 14 residues. J lost 9 bases, V lost 3 bases, and 8 bases had no gene match. Germline lookup yields CDR1 MNHEY and CDR2 SMNVEV (reference sequence). CDR3: CASSFDREEGEQFF. Written as DNA, the CDR3 is TGTGCCAGCAGTTTCGACAGGGAAGAGGGTGAGCAGTTCTTC.

This chain's CDR3 is CASSLGQGPTYNEQFF. CDR3 sequence (DNA): TGTGCCAGCAGTTTAGGACAGGGCCCAACCTACAATGAGCAGTTCTTC. This chain joins TRBV27 and TRBJ2-1, with 8 bases that match TRBD1. The CDR3 runs 16 residues. The germline gives CDR1 MNHEY, CDR2 SMNVEV (reference sequence). The V and J ends lost 2 bases and 2 bases, in that order; junction bases with no gene match: 5.

This clonotype showed up many times. The chain uses TRBV10-3 and TRBJ2-3; D is ambiguous. Germline lookup yields CDR1 ENHRY and CDR2 SYGVKD. The CDR3 totals 14 residues. V was pared by 3 bases and J by 6 bases, with 13 bases between. CDR3 protein: CAISETGWQDTQYF. The CDR3 DNA reads as TGTGCCATCAGTGAAACTGGCTGGCAGGATACGCAGTATTTT.

The V gene is TRBV7-8, the J gene TRBJ2-1; 12 bases map to TRBD2. From germline, CDR1 is SGHVS and CDR2 FQNEAQ. The CDR3 consists of 16 residues. V shed 6 bases and J 9 bases; nucleotides not matched to a gene: 12. This CDR3 is CASSSRLAGGRLEQFF. CDR3 coding DNA: TGTGCCAGCAGTTCGAGGCTAGCGGGAGGGCGACTTGAGCAGTTCTTC.

V is TRBV28 and J is TRBJ2-7; 9 bases are a match to TRBD2. In germline, CDR1 is MDHEN, CDR2 SYDVKM. The CDR3 has 15 residues. The J segment lost 7 bases and the V segment lost 3 bases, leaving 10 bases of the junction unmatched. CDR3 DNA: TGTGCCAGCAGTTTTCGGCTAGCGGGGCACAATGAGCAGTACTTC. Translating gives CASSFRLAGHNEQYF.

A single count supports this clonotype. This chain joins TRBV4-2 and TRBJ2-4; D is perhaps TRBD2 (7 bases). V was shortened by 1 base and J by 13 bases, with 23 bases between the two germline ends. The CDR3 is 16 residues long. Germline CDR1 LGHNA, CDR2 YNFKEQ. CDR3 sequence reads: CASSQGEGGPSNEQYF. The CDR3 DNA is TGTGCCAGCAGCCAAGGCGAGGGGGGGCCGTCCAATGAGCAGTACTTC.

In its sample, this clonotype was seen a few times. The chain employs TRBV29-1 and TRBJ2-3, with TRBD2 identical over 8 bases. Trimming removed 5 bases from V and 2 bases from J; junction bases left unmatched: 6. The CDR3 has 14 residues. Looked up from germline, CDR1 is SQVTM and CDR2 is ANQGSEA. CDR3 residues: CSVLAGTPTDTQYF. The CDR3 nucleotides are TGCAGCGTTTTAGCGGGGACACCCACAGATACGCAGTATTTT.

This clonotype was counted a few times. The rearrangement joins TRBV6-1 to TRBJ2-7; D remains ambiguous. CDR3 size: 16 residues. V was shortened by 6 bases and J by 0 bases, with 18 bases between the two germline ends. Germline loops: CDR1 MNHNS, CDR2 SASEGT. The CDR3 spells CASRTGTLRRSYEQYF. CDR3 coding DNA: TGTGCCAGCAGAACCGGAACCCTCCGGCGCTCCTACGAGCAGTACTTC.

This chain uses TRBV12-3 or TRBV12-4 with TRBJ2-3; 9 bases align to TRBD2. The CDR3 runs 14 residues. The J segment lost 3 bases and the V segment lost 6 bases, leaving 4 bases of the junction unmatched. CDR3 in amino acids: CASRGLALTDTQYF. In DNA form, the CDR3 reads TGTGCCAGCAGGGGACTAGCCTTGACAGATACGCAGTATTTT.

This clonotype was observed a handful of times. In DNA form, the CDR3 reads TGTGCCAGCAGACCGCAAGGCTTCAATGAGCAGTTCTTC. Translated: CASRPQGFNEQFF. The rearrangement uses TRBV7-2 and TRBJ2-1; D gene uncertain. V dropped 6 bases and J dropped 6 bases, with 12 bases sitting between them. CDR3 length equals 13 residues. CDR1 and CDR2 (germline): SGHTA, FQGNSA.

The chain couples TRBV7-8 to TRBJ2-7; unclear D gene. Germline V lookup: CDR1 SGHVS, CDR2 FQNEAQ. The CDR3 runs to 12 residues. Trimming stripped 7 bases from V and 7 bases from J, with 14 bases between. The CDR3 sequence: CASTYRLGEQYF. CDR3 nucleotides: TGTGCCAGCACCTACCGCTTAGGAGAGCAGTACTTC.

This clonotype appeared a few times. CDR3 protein: CASSLRDHNEQFF. DNA for the CDR3: TGCGCCAGCAGCCTACGGGACCACAATGAGCAGTTCTTC. The chain carries TRBV5-1 and TRBJ2-1; D is perhaps TRBD1 or TRBD2 (5 bases each). This CDR3 comprises 13 residues. V lost 4 bases and J 5 bases, leaving 10 bases between the germline ends. Germline V gene data show CDR1 as SGHRS and CDR2 as YFSETQ.

The chain joins TRBV20-1 to TRBJ2-5, with a tentative D call TRBD2 (6 bases). The tail of the sequence fits TRBJ2-7 better, so the J call may be wrong. Germline V gene lookup returns CDR1 DFQATT and CDR2 SNEGSKA (reference sequence). The CDR3 consists of 14 residues. This CDR3 reads CSADRGTGLYEQYF. CDR3 in DNA: TGCAGTGCCGACCGCGGGACGGGTCTTTACGAGCAGTACTTC.

V and J are TRBV7-2 and TRBJ2-3; weak D call: TRBD2 (6 bases). Germline lookup yields CDR1 SGHTA and CDR2 FQGNSA. Trimming stripped 2 bases from V and 5 bases from J, with 14 bases between. The CDR3 runs 15 residues. In nucleotides, the CDR3 is TGTGCCAGCAGCTTAATAGCGGAGGAGGGAGATACGCAGTATTTT. As protein: CASSLIAEEGDTQYF.

This clonotype came up a few times. V is TRBV4-1 and J is TRBJ2-7, with 8 bases lining up with TRBD1. The ends lost 0 bases at V and 3 bases at J; junction bases unmatched: 7. The CDR3 covers 16 residues. Germline V gene lookup returns CDR1 MGHRA and CDR2 YSYEKL. CDR3 nucleotide sequence: TGCGCCAGCAGCCAAGAAGGGTTCAGGGGGCACTACGAGCAGTACTTC. Protein sequence: CASSQEGFRGHYEQYF.

CDR3: CASSLGRSDSNQPQHF. CDR3 coding DNA: TGTGCCAGCAGCTTAGGACGGTCGGACAGCAATCAGCCCCAGCATTTT. This chain connects TRBV7-6 to TRBJ1-5; D unresolved. The length of the CDR3 is 16 residues. Trimming left V 1 base short and J 1 base short, with 11 bases between. Germline loops: CDR1 SGHVS, CDR2 FNYEAQ. Full variable domain (remainder filled in from reference TRBV7-6 and TRBJ1-5): GAGVSQSPRYKVTKRGQDVALRCDPISGHVSLYWYRQALGQGPEFLTYFNYEAQQDKSGLPNDRFSAERPEGSISTLTIQRTEQRDSAMYRCASSLGRSDSNQPQHFGDGTRLSIL.

This clonotype was recorded many times. Sequence at one end of the junction differs from germline and may be a read error. The chain is built from TRBV5-1 and TRBJ2-1, with D possibly being TRBD1 (5 bases). The CDR3 is made up of 12 amino acids. Germline-derived CDR1 and CDR2 are SGHRS and YFSETQ. CDR3 DNA sequence: TGTGCCAGCAGCTTTAGGGGCAATGAGCAGTTCTTC. Protein: CASSFRGNEQFF.

This clonotype was seen more than once but under ten times. The V call is TRBV27, the J call TRBJ2-1; tentative D call: TRBD1 (5 bases). This CDR3 has 13 amino acids. Germline values: CDR1 MNHEY, CDR2 SMNVEV (reference sequence). V gave up 5 bases and J gave up 4 bases, with 9 bases separating them. The CDR3 DNA reads TGTGCCAGCAGTGATACAGGTTACAATGAGCAGTTCTTC. This codes for CASSDTGYNEQFF.